This record concerns one TCR beta chain sequence. The repertoire was sequenced with immunoSEQ multiplex PCR; TCRdb's copy has only in-frame clones and lacks some. Among approximately 120,000 clones listed, approximately 91% were seen once. These data originate in a study of blood T cell repertoires in COVID-19. The material sequenced was peripheral blood. This TCR was sampled from a woman over 75 with acute or convalescent COVID-19.

In nucleotides, the CDR3 is TGTGCCAGCAGCCCTCTGGGGACTAGCACCTACAATGAGCAGTTCTTC. Protein: CASSPLGTSTYNEQFF. This rearrangement joins TRBV7-2 to TRBJ2-1; 9 positions match TRBD2. This CDR3 spans 16 amino acids. V trimming: 5 bases; J trimming: 2 bases; junction bases outside the gene matches: 7. Germline V gene sequence: CDR1 SGHTA, CDR2 FQGNSA.